This T cell receptor beta chain was recorded in a study of Graves' ophthalmopathy and Graves' hyperthyroidism. Amplifying from RNA transcripts, the study obtained TCR beta CDR3 regions. The library came from an HTBI-primed first-round RT-PCR and a second-round multiplex PCR. TCRdb re-analysed the multiplex PCR reads in MiXCR, keeping a single row per CDR3 protein. The sample has hundreds of thousands of distinct CDR3 sequences, approximately 40% seen once. Remarks on this clonotype: Its antigen is not identified.

Study results and caveats: Most thyroid clonotypes with frequency above 0.001 were detected in blood too.

Sequencing used peripheral blood. The sequence was collected from an adult man with Graves' ophthalmopathy.

In nucleotides, the CDR3 is TGTGCCAGCAGCTTAACGGGCAGGGGAAGGATCGACTATGGCTACACCTTC. Residues: CASSLTGRGRIDYGYTF. The chain recombines TRBV7-3 with TRBJ1-2, with D possibly TRBD1 on 6 matching bases. Germline V lookup: CDR1 SGHTA, CDR2 FQGTGA. The CDR3 sequence is 17 residues long. Between the trimmed V and J ends, which lost 0 bases and 3 bases, there was a span of 17 bases.